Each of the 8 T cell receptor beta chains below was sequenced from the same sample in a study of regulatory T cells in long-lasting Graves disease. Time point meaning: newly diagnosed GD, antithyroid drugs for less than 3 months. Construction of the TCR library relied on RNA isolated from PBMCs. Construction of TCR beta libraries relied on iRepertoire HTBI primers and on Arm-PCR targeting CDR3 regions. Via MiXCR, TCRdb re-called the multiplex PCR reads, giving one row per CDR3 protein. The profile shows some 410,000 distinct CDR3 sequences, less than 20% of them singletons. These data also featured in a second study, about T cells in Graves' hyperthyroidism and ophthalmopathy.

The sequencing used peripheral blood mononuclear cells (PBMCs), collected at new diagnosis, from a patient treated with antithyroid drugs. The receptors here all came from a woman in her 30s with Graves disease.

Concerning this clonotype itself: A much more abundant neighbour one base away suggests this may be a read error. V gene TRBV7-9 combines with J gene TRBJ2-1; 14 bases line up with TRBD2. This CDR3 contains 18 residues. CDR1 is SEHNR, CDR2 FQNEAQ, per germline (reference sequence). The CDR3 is CASSLGGTSGSSYNGQFF. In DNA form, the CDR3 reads TGTGCCAGCAGCTTAGGGGGGACTAGCGGGAGCTCCTACAATGGGCAGTTCTTC.

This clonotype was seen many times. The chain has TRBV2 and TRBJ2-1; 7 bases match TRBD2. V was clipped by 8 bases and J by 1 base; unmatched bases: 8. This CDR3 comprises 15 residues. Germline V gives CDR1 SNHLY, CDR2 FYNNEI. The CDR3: CASGGGRESYNEQFF. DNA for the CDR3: TGTGCCAGCGGCGGCGGGAGAGAGTCCTACAATGAGCAGTTCTTC.

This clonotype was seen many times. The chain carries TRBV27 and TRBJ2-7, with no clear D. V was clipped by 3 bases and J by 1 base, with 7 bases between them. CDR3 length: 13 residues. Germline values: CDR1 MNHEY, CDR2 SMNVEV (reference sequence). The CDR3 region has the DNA TGTGCCAGCAGTTTGAAAGCGTCCTACGAGCAGTACTTC. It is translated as CASSLKASYEQYF.

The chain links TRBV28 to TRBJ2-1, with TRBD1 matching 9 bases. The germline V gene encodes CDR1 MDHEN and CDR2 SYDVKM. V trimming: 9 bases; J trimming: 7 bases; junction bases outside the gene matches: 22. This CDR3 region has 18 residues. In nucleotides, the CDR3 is TGTGCCAGTTCCTACAGGGGGCGCCCGGGCGGGAGAAGTAATGAGCAGTTCTTC. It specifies CASSYRGRPGGRSNEQFF.

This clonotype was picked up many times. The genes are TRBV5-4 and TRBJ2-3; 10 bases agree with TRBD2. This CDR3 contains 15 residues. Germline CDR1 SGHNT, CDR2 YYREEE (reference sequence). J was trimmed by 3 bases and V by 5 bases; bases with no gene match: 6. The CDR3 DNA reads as TGTGCCAGCAGGCTTACTAGCGGGAAAACAGATACGCAGTATTTT. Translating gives CASRLTSGKTDTQYF.

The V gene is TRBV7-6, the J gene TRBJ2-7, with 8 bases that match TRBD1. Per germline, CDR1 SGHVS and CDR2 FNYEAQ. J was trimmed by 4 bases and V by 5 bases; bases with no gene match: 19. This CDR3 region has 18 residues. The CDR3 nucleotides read TGTGCCAGCAGCCCCAGCCGGGACAGGCATAGCGCTGATTACGAGCAGTACTTC. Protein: CASSPSRDRHSADYEQYF.

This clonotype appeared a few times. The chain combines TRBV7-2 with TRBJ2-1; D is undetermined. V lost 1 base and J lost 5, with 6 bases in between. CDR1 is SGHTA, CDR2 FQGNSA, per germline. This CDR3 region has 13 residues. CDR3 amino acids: CASSLVPHNEQFF. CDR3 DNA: TGTGCCAGCAGCTTAGTCCCACACAATGAGCAGTTCTTC.

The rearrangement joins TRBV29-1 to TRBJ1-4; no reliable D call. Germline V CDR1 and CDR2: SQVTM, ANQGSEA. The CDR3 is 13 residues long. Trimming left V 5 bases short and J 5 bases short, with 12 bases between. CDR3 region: CSVWSVRNEKLFF. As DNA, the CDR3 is TGCAGCGTTTGGTCTGTAAGAAATGAAAAACTGTTTTTT.